A selection of T cell receptor beta chains follows, all from one sample in a study of OX40 agonist ivuxolimab in advanced cancers. The repertoire was sequenced with immunoSEQ multiplex PCR; TCRdb's copy has only in-frame clones and lacks some. The sample lists more than 45,000 clones; 82% were seen once. The specimen comprised CD4+ or CD8+ T cells sorted from blood, sampled in a trial of the OX40 agonist ivuxolimab. The origin of the receptors is an adult with an advanced solid tumor such as melanoma, head and neck, liver or kidney cancer. Each CDR3 is given with its conserved first and last residue. Fields, in order: J gene, clone size, V gene, D gene, CDR3 protein, CDR3 DNA. D genes are given only for firm matches. The listing skips clone size in some rows; elsewhere it reads once, few, many or a size class.

TRBJ2-1 NA TRBV2 TRBD2 CASSGLAGERQFF TGTGCCAGCAGCGGACTAGCGGGGGAGCGGCAGTTCTTC
TRBJ1-3 NA TRBV10-2 TRBD1 CASSAAGTVIFLNTIYF TGCGCCAGCAGTGCCGCCGGGACAGTTATTTTTCTCAACACCATATATTTT
TRBJ2-7 NA TRBV15 TRBD1 CATSRDRGRYEQYF TGTGCCACCAGCAGAGACAGGGGGCGGTACGAGCAGTACTTC
TRBJ2-7 NA TRBV2 NA CASSEARKQYF TGTGCCAGCAGTGAAGCGCGAAAGCAGTACTTC
TRBJ1-2 NA TRBV5-4 NA CASSLAPRSDYGYTF TGTGCCAGCAGCTTGGCCCCCAGGAGCGACTATGGCTACACCTTC
TRBJ2-1 NA TRBV7-3 NA CASSIPRGNNNEQFF TGTGCCAGCAGCATACCACGGGGGAATAACAATGAGCAGTTCTTC
TRBJ2-7 NA TRBV18 TRBD1 CASSQGQGAREQYF TGTGCCAGCTCCCAAGGACAGGGGGCGCGAGAGCAGTACTTC
TRBJ1-2 NA TRBV9 NA CASSFEGVGGYTF TGTGCCAGCAGTTTTGAGGGGGTCGGTGGCTACACCTTC
TRBJ1-5 NA TRBV19 NA CASSYDRRGAQPQHF TGTGCCAGTAGTTACGACAGGAGAGGGGCTCAGCCCCAGCATTTT
TRBJ1-2 NA TRBV2 NA CASSRFTAGAEPYGYTF TGTGCCAGCAGCCGATTCACTGCGGGGGCTGAGCCCTATGGCTACACCTTC
TRBJ2-1 NA TRBV7-2 NA CASSLQVYNEQFF TGTGCCAGCAGTTTGCAGGTTTACAATGAGCAGTTCTTC
TRBJ2-6 NA TRBV6-5 NA CASGLHSGANVLTF TGTGCCAGCGGATTGCACTCTGGGGCCAACGTCCTGACTTTC
TRBJ2-3 NA TRBV25-1 TRBD2 CASSEYREGPDTQYF TGTGCCAGCAGTGAATATAGGGAGGGTCCAGATACGCAGTATTTT
TRBJ1-5 NA TRBV27 NA CASSFIGQPQHF TGTGCCAGCAGTTTCATCGGGCAGCCCCAGCATTTT
TRBJ2-7 NA TRBV6-6 TRBD1 CASGGRQGYEQYF TGTGCCAGCGGGGGCCGACAGGGCTACGAGCAGTACTTC
TRBJ2-3 NA TRBV7-2 TRBD1 CASSLAAQGAGNTQYF TGTGCCAGCAGCTTAGCGGCACAGGGGGCCGGGAATACGCAGTATTTT
TRBJ2-3 NA TRBV18 NA CASSPLLVRNTDTQYF TGTGCCAGCTCACCTCTGTTGGTGAGAAACACAGATACGCAGTATTTT
TRBJ1-1 NA TRBV5-1 NA CASSLSTRVGNTEAFF TGCGCCAGCAGCTTGTCGACCCGGGTCGGTAACACTGAAGCTTTCTTT
TRBJ2-2 NA TRBV7-2 NA CASSLASGELFF TGTGCCAGCAGCTTAGCCTCCGGGGAGCTGTTTTTT
TRBJ1-5 NA TRBV6-6 NA CASSYGRGANQPQHF TGTGCCAGCAGTTACGGGCGGGGGGCTAATCAGCCCCAGCATTTT
TRBJ1-4 NA TRBV28 TRBD1 CASSSPGGMNEKLFF TGTGCCAGCAGCTCCCCAGGGGGCATGAATGAAAAACTGTTTTTT
TRBJ2-7 NA TRBV5-3 NA CARSFRDSYEQYF TGTGCCAGAAGCTTCAGGGACTCCTACGAGCAGTACTTC
TRBJ2-3 NA TRBV5-1 TRBD2 CASSPGLAGVDTQYF TGCGCCAGCAGCCCGGGACTAGCGGGCGTCGATACGCAGTATTTT
TRBJ2-7 few TRBV7-3 NA CASTLLGEQYF TGTGCCAGCACCCTCCTCGGTGAGCAGTACTTC
TRBJ1-1 NA TRBV5-4 NA CASSSDSREAFF TGTGCCAGCAGCTCGGACAGCCGGGAAGCTTTCTTT
TRBJ1-5 NA TRBV6-6 NA CASSYPPAQPQHF TGTGCCAGCAGTTACCCGCCCGCGCAGCCCCAGCATTTT
TRBJ1-1 NA TRBV2 NA CASSDPHRATNTEAFF TGTGCCAGCAGTGACCCACACAGGGCGACGAACACTGAAGCTTTCTTT
TRBJ1-1 NA TRBV5-4 NA CARNPGLGTEAFF TGTGCCAGAAATCCAGGGCTCGGCACTGAAGCTTTCTTT
TRBJ1-1 NA TRBV6-5 NA CASSWGRSNTEAFF TGTGCCAGCAGCTGGGGACGGTCAAACACTGAAGCTTTCTTT
TRBJ1-1 NA TRBV6-6 NA CASSYVTGEAFF TGTGCCAGCAGTTACGTAACGGGGGAAGCTTTCTTT
TRBJ1-2 NA TRBV23-1 TRBD1 CASSHGRGLYYGYTF TGCGCCAGCAGTCACGGCAGGGGGCTTTACTATGGCTACACCTTC
TRBJ2-1 once TRBV7-3 NA CASSSVASSNEQFF TGTGCCAGCAGCTCGGTTGCCTCTAGCAATGAGCAGTTCTTC
TRBJ1-1 NA TRBV6-5 NA CASSYGTRGTEAFF TGTGCCAGCAGTTACGGGACTCGGGGCACTGAAGCTTTCTTT
TRBJ1-5 NA TRBV11-3 TRBD1 CASSLGGTGWSQPQHF TGTGCCAGCAGCTTAGGGGGGACAGGGTGGTCTCAGCCCCAGCATTTT
TRBJ2-6 NA TRBV5-1 NA CASSSNSGANVLTF TGCGCCAGCAGCTCGAACTCTGGGGCCAACGTCCTGACTTTC
TRBJ1-1 NA TRBV13 TRBD1 CASSPPRQGGAFF TGTGCCAGCAGCCCTCCCCGACAGGGGGGAGCTTTCTTT
TRBJ2-7 NA TRBV5-1 NA CASSLARTSLEQYF TGCGCCAGCAGCTTGGCCAGGACCAGCCTTGAGCAGTACTTC
TRBJ1-2 NA TRBV10-1 NA CASSERGGYGYTF TGCGCCAGCAGTGAGAGGGGAGGCTATGGCTACACCTTC
TRBJ1-2 NA TRBV25-1 NA CASSAGGPYGYTF TGTGCCAGCAGCGCCGGGGGGCCCTATGGCTACACCTTC
TRBJ1-1 NA TRBV5-4 NA CASSLEELRAQAFF TGTGCCAGCAGCTTGGAGGAATTGAGGGCCCAAGCTTTCTTT
TRBJ2-6 once TRBV6-5 TRBD1 CASRTGGTGANVLTF TGTGCCAGCAGGACAGGGGGGACTGGGGCCAACGTCCTGACTTTC
TRBJ2-2 NA TRBV7-2 NA CASSSNTGELFF TGTGCCAGCAGCTCGAACACCGGGGAGCTGTTTTTT
TRBJ2-7 NA TRBV28 TRBD2 CASSSGLAGIFYEQYF TGTGCCAGCAGCTCCGGACTAGCGGGGATCTTCTACGAGCAGTACTTC
TRBJ2-1 once TRBV7-2 TRBD2 CASSLVLAGGRTYNEQFF TGTGCCAGCAGCTTAGTCCTAGCGGGAGGTAGAACCTACAATGAGCAGTTCTTC
TRBJ1-6 NA TRBV27 NA CASSQKPPATPILALHF TGTGCCAGCAGTCAAAAACCACCGGCGACGCCCATCTTGGCCCTCCACTTT
TRBJ2-5 NA TRBV13 NA CASSLGGGTIQETQYF TGTGCCAGCAGCTTAGGTGGGGGAACCATCCAAGAGACCCAGTACTTC